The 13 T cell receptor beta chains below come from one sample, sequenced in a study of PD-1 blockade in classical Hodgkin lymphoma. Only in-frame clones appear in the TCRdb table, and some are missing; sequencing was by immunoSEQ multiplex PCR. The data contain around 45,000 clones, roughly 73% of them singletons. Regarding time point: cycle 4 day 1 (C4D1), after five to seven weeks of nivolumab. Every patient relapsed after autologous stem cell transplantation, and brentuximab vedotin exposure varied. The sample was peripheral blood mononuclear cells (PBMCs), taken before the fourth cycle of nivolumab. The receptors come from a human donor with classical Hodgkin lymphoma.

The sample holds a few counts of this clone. The CDR3 DNA reads TGCGCCAGCAGCTTGGGCAACAGGGGAGGCTACACCTTC. This translates into CASSLGNRGGYTF. J is TRBJ1-2 and V is TRBV5-1; TRBD1 matches 7 bases. The CDR3 has 13 amino acids. V lost 0 bases, J lost 8 bases, and 4 bases stayed unmatched. CDR1 is SGHRS and CDR2 is YFSETQ in the germline V gene. The full variable domain, its missing parts supplied by reference TRBV5-1 and TRBJ1-2, is KAGVTQTPRYLIKTRGQQVTLSCSPISGHRSVSWYQQTPGQGLQFLFEYFSETQRNKGNFPGRFSGRQFSNSRSEMNVSTLELGDSALYLCASSLGNRGGYTFGSGTRLTVV.

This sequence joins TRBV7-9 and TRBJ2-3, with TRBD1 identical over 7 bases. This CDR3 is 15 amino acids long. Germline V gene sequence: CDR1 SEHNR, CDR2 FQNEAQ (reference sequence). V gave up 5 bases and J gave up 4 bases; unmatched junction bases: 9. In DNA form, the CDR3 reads TGTGCCAGCAGCCGGACAGGTTGGGTGTCAGATACGCAGTATTTT. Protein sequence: CASSRTGWVSDTQYF.

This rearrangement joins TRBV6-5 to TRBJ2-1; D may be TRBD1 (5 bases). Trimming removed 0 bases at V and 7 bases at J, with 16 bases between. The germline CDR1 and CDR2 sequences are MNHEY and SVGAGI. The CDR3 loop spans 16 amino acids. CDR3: CASSYSGAPYNNEQFF. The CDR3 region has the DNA TGTGCCAGCAGTTACTCAGGGGCCCCCTACAATAATGAGCAGTTCTTC.

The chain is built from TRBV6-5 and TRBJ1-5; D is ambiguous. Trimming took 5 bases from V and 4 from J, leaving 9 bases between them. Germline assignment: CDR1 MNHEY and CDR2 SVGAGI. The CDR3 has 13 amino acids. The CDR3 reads CASSPDQNQPQHF. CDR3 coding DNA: TGTGCCAGCAGTCCCGACCAGAATCAGCCCCAGCATTTT.

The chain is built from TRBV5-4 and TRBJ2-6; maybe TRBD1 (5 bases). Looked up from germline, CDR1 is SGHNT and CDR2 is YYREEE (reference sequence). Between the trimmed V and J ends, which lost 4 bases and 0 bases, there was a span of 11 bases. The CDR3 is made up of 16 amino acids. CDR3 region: CASSPDRASGANVLTF. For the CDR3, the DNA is TGTGCCAGCAGCCCTGACAGAGCCTCTGGGGCCAACGTCCTGACTTTC.

The CDR3: CASSSYGTGDFYGYTF. As DNA, the CDR3 is TGTGCCAGCAGTTCCTACGGGACAGGGGATTTCTATGGCTACACCTTC. The chain uses TRBV27 and TRBJ1-2, with 10 bases matching TRBD1. The CDR3 totals 16 residues. V lost 4 bases to trimming and J lost 4 bases; unmatched junction nucleotides: 9. Germline V gene sequence: CDR1 MNHEY, CDR2 SMNVEV (reference sequence).

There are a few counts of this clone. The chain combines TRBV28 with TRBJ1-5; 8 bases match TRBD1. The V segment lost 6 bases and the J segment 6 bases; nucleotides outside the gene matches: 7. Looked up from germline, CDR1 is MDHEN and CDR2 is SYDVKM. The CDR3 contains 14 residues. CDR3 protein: CASRDGQGRQPQHF. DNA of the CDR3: TGTGCCAGCAGGGACGGACAGGGCCGTCAGCCCCAGCATTTT.

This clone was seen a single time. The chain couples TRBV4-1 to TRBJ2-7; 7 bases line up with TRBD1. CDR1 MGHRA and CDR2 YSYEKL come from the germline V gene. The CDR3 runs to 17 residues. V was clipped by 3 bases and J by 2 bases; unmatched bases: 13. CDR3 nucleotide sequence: TGCGCCAGCAGCCAGAACACCGGGACAGCTACCCCCTACGAGCAGTACTTC. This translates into CASSQNTGTATPYEQYF.

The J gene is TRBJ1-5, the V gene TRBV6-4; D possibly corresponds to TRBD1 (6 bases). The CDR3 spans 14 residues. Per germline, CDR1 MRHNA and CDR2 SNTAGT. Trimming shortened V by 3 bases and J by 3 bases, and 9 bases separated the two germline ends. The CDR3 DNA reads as TGTGCCAGCAGTGAAAGACAGGACAATCAGCCCCAGCATTTT. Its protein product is CASSERQDNQPQHF.

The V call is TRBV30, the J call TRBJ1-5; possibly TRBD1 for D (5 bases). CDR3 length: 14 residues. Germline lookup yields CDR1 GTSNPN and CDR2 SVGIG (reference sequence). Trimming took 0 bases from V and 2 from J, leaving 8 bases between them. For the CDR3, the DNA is TGTGCCTGGAGTGTGGTAGGGGGCAATCAGCCCCAGCATTTT. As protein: CAWSVVGGNQPQHF.

The CDR3 DNA is TGTGCCATCAGTTTGACAGGGGGCCGGAATCAGCCCCAGCATTTT. Translated: CAISLTGGRNQPQHF. This chain links TRBV10-3 with TRBJ1-5; TRBD1 matches 10 bases. The CDR3 runs 15 residues. Germline V gene sequence: CDR1 ENHRY, CDR2 SYGVKD. With 5 bases clipped from V and 4 bases from J, the junction kept 5 bases outside the gene matches.

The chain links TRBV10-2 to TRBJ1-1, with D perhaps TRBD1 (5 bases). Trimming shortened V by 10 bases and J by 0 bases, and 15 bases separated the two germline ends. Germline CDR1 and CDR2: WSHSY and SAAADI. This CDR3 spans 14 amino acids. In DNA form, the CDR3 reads TGCGCCACCTCAGGGTCAGCGATGAACACTGAAGCTTTCTTT. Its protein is CATSGSAMNTEAFF.

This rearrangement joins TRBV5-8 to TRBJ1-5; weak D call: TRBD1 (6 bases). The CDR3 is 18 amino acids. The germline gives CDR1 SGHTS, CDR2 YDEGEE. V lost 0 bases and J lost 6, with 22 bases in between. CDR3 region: CASSLVAHRVGGGQPQHF. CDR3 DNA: TGTGCCAGCAGCTTGGTGGCGCACAGGGTGGGAGGGGGTCAGCCCCAGCATTTT.